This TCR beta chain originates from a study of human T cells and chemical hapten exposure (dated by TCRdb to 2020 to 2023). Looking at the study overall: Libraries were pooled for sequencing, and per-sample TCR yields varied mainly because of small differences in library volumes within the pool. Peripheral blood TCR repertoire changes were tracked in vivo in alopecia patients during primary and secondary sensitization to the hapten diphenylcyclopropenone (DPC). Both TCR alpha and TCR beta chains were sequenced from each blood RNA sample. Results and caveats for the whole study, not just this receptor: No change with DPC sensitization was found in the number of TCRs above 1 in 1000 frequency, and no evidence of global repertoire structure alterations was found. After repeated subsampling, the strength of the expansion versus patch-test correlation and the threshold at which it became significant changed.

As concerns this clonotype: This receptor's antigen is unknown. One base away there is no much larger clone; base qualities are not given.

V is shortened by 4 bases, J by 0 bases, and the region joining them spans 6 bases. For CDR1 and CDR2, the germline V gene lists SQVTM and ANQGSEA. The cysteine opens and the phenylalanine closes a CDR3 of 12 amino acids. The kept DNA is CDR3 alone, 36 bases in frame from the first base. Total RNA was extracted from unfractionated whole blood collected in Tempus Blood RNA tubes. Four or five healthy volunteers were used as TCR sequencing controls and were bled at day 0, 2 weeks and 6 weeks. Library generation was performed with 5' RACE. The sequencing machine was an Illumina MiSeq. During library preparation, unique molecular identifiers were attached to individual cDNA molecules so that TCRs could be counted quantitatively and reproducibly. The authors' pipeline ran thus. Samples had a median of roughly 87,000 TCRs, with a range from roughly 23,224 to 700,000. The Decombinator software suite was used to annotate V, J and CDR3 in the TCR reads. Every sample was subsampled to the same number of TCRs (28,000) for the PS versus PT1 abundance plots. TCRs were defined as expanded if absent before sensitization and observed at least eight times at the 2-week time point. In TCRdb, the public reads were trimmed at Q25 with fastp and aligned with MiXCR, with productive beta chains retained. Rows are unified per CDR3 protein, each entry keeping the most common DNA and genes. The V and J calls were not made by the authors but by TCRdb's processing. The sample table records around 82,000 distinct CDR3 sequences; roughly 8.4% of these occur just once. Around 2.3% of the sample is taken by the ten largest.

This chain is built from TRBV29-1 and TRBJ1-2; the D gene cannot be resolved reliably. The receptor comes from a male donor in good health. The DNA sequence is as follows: TGCAGCGTTGTTTCCACTAACTATGGCTACACCTTC. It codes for CSVVSTNYGYTF.